The rows below give T cell receptor beta chains drawn from one sample of a study of CD8 T cells in ankylosing spondylitis. One entry per CDR3 protein, called by TCRdb with MiXCR from the 5' RACE reads. This sample has 84,000 or so distinct CDR3 sequences, with around 27% found just once. The sequenced sample was blood, either unsorted or a sorted T cell fraction (not recorded which). The receptors originated from a male donor with ankylosing spondylitis or in good health (not recorded which). Each CDR3 is given with its conserved first and last residue. A D gene is named only where the DNA matches it firmly. Some rows mark clone size as missing; the rest say once, few, many or name a class of expanded clone.

V gene	clone size	J gene	D gene	CDR3 protein	CDR3 DNA
TRBV20-1	many	TRBJ2-3	-	CSARLFRATDTQYF	TGCAGTGCTAGATTGTTTCGGGCCACAGATACGCAGTATTTT
TRBV5-1	-	TRBJ2-1	-	CASTLEAGSYNEQFF	TGCGCCAGCACCTTGGAGGCGGGGTCCTACAATGAGCAGTTCTTC
TRBV6-1	few	TRBJ2-2	-	CASAPGQNTGELFF	TGTGCCAGTGCTCCGGGACAGAACACCGGGGAGCTGTTTTTT
TRBV12-3/TRBV12-4	-	TRBJ2-2	TRBD2	CASSQAGVGELFF	TGTGCCAGCAGTCAAGCGGGAGTCGGGGAGCTGTTTTTT
TRBV6-5	-	TRBJ1-4	TRBD1	CASSYGQGFPLKLFF	TGTGCCAGCAGTTACGGACAGGGTTTCCCACTAAAACTGTTTTTT
TRBV5-1	-	TRBJ1-4	TRBD1	CASSFGQGALSNEKLFF	TGCGCCAGCAGCTTCGGACAGGGGGCGCTAAGTAATGAAAAACTGTTTTTT
TRBV20-1	few	TRBJ1-3	TRBD1	CSAPGQGVGNTIYF	TGCAGTGCTCCTGGACAGGGGGTTGGAAACACCATATATTTT
TRBV5-1	few	TRBJ2-2	-	CASSLDGDPNTGELFF	TGCGCCAGCAGCTTGGACGGGGACCCGAACACCGGGGAGCTGTTTTTT
TRBV11-2	many	TRBJ2-1	-	CASSLVFEQFF	TGTGCCAGCAGCTTAGTTTTTGAGCAGTTCTTC
TRBV5-1	-	TRBJ2-5	-	CASDRDWRRETQYF	TGCGCCAGCGACCGGGACTGGAGGAGAGAGACCCAGTACTTC
TRBV29-1	-	TRBJ2-7	TRBD2	CSVLGRERAYEQYF	TGCAGCGTTCTCGGGCGGGAGCGAGCCTACGAGCAGTACTTC
TRBV12-3/TRBV12-4	-	TRBJ2-2	TRBD2	CASSVAGEVSGELFF	TGTGCCAGCAGTGTAGCGGGAGAAGTCTCCGGGGAGCTGTTTTTT
TRBV5-1	-	TRBJ2-1	TRBD2	CASTQSSGGARNEQFF	TGCGCCAGCACACAATCTAGCGGGGGGGCGAGGAATGAGCAGTTCTTC
TRBV12-3/TRBV12-4	once	TRBJ1-2	-	CASSNPLAPNYGYTF	TGTGCCAGCAGTAATCCGCTTGCCCCCAACTATGGCTACACCTTC
TRBV7-3	-	TRBJ1-4	TRBD1	CASSYKAGTELFF	TGTGCCAGCAGCTACAAGGCCGGGACAGAACTGTTTTTT
TRBV3-1	-	TRBJ1-1	-	CASSLGRGATEAFF	TGTGCCAGCAGCCTCGGTCGGGGGGCCACTGAAGCTTTCTTT
TRBV5-1	-	TRBJ2-7	TRBD2	CASTRSGGSSYEQYF	TGCGCCAGCACCCGTAGCGGGGGTAGCTCCTACGAGCAGTACTTC
TRBV30	-	TRBJ1-6	-	CAWTAQRGSPLHF	TGTGCCTGGACAGCCCAACGAGGCTCACCCCTCCACTTT
TRBV20-1	few	TRBJ2-1	-	CSASGSSYNEQFF	TGCAGTGCTAGTGGTAGCTCCTACAATGAGCAGTTCTTC
TRBV14	-	TRBJ2-3	TRBD2	CASSQGRRDYTDTQYF	TGTGCCAGCAGCCAAGGGCGCCGGGACTACACAGATACGCAGTATTTT
TRBV30	few	TRBJ2-2	-	CAWSWGGELFF	TGTGCCTGGAGTTGGGGCGGGGAGCTGTTTTTT
TRBV29-1	-	TRBJ1-5	-	CSVAANSNQPQHF	TGCAGCGTTGCGGCGAATAGCAATCAGCCCCAGCATTTT
TRBV12-3/TRBV12-4	few	TRBJ2-5	-	CASSFSGSKFETQYF	TGTGCCAGCAGTTTCTCCGGGAGTAAATTCGAGACCCAGTACTTC
TRBV5-1	few	TRBJ1-4	-	CASSSTFQGFTNEKLFF	TGCGCCAGCAGCAGTACCTTTCAGGGGTTCACTAATGAAAAACTGTTTTTT
TRBV20-1	few	TRBJ1-1	TRBD1	CSARGGQGNTEAFF	TGCAGTGCTAGGGGGGGACAGGGAAACACTGAAGCTTTCTTT
TRBV20-1	few	TRBJ2-3	TRBD1	CSAPPGQGGTDTQYF	TGCAGTGCTCCCCCAGGACAGGGGGGGACAGATACGCAGTATTTT
TRBV5-8	-	TRBJ1-1	TRBD1	CASCRGLNTEAFF	TGTGCCAGCTGCAGGGGGTTGAACACTGAAGCTTTCTTT
TRBV7-6	few	TRBJ2-6	-	CASSSSVPSGANVLTF	TGTGCCAGCAGCTCCTCCGTACCATCTGGGGCCAACGTCCTGACTTTC
TRBV20-1	-	TRBJ2-1	-	CSASKEQFF	TGCAGTGCTAGTAAGGAGCAGTTCTTC
TRBV9	few	TRBJ2-1	TRBD1	CASSVGTGGRGEQFF	TGTGCCAGCAGCGTAGGGACAGGGGGCCGGGGTGAGCAGTTCTTC
TRBV7-8	-	TRBJ2-1	-	CASSLAFANGEVEQFF	TGTGCCAGCAGCTTAGCGTTTGCGAACGGAGAGGTTGAGCAGTTCTTC
TRBV28	-	TRBJ2-1	-	CASSLSQQSSYNEQFF	TGTGCCAGCAGTTTATCTCAGCAAAGCTCCTACAATGAGCAGTTCTTC
TRBV12-3/TRBV12-4	few	TRBJ1-1	-	CASSFPGSTEAFF	TGTGCCAGCAGTTTCCCAGGATCCACTGAAGCTTTCTTT
TRBV7-3	-	TRBJ2-1	TRBD2	CASSPRTSGRGYEQFF	TGTGCCAGCAGCCCTAGGACTAGCGGGAGGGGGTATGAGCAGTTCTTC
TRBV20-1	few	TRBJ1-5	-	CSARDDQPQHF	TGCAGTGCTAGGGACGATCAGCCCCAGCATTTT
TRBV11-1	few	TRBJ2-7	-	CASSALGREQYF	TGTGCCAGCAGCGCACTCGGGCGGGAGCAGTACTTC
TRBV19	few	TRBJ1-3	-	CASTARGWGLGNTIYF	TGTGCCAGTACCGCCCGTGGCTGGGGCCTTGGAAACACCATATATTTT
TRBV29-1	many	TRBJ2-2	-	CSAMTVSGGELFF	TGCAGCGCAATGACAGTGTCAGGCGGGGAGCTGTTTTTT
TRBV6-4	few	TRBJ2-1	-	CASQSVRVPCYNEQFF	TGTGCCAGCCAATCCGTACGAGTCCCTTGTTACAATGAGCAGTTCTTC
TRBV27	few	TRBJ2-3	TRBD1	CASKRDRASTDTQYF	TGTGCCAGCAAACGGGACAGGGCGAGCACAGATACGCAGTATTTT
TRBV27	few	TRBJ1-2	-	CASSPTSSANYGYTF	TGTGCCAGCAGTCCAACCAGTAGCGCGAACTATGGCTACACCTTC
TRBV25-1	few	TRBJ2-5	TRBD2	CASSPSGTSGMGTQYF	TGTGCCAGCAGTCCCTCCGGGACTAGCGGGATGGGGACCCAGTACTTC
TRBV20-1	-	TRBJ1-1	-	CSAYSPNTEAFF	TGCAGTGCTTATAGCCCGAACACTGAAGCTTTCTTT
TRBV9	-	TRBJ1-1	-	CASSVGGARGNTEAFF	TGTGCCAGCAGCGTAGGAGGGGCCCGGGGGAACACTGAAGCTTTCTTT
TRBV20-1	few	TRBJ2-4	-	CSALQGTKNIQYF	TGCAGTGCTCTCCAGGGAACCAAAAACATTCAGTACTTC
TRBV5-1	-	TRBJ2-2	-	CASSFGWGRTGELFF	TGCGCCAGCAGCTTCGGATGGGGGAGAACCGGGGAGCTGTTTTTT
TRBV25-1	-	TRBJ1-1	TRBD1	CASSEHRGPTEAFF	TGTGCCAGCAGTGAACACAGGGGGCCTACTGAAGCTTTCTTT
TRBV20-1	-	TRBJ2-3	TRBD2	CSARSGGAGTQYF	TGCAGTGCTCGAAGCGGGGGGGCAGGTACGCAGTATTTT
TRBV5-1	-	TRBJ1-1	-	CASSLNPPGPRTEAFF	TGCGCCAGCAGCTTGAATCCTCCAGGGCCAAGGACTGAAGCTTTCTTT
TRBV6-2/TRBV6-3	-	TRBJ2-5	-	CASSFMETQYF	TGTGCCAGCAGTTTCATGGAGACCCAGTACTTC
TRBV5-1	many	TRBJ1-5	-	CASSLVPGDNNQPQHF	TGCGCCAGCAGCTTGGTACCCGGGGATAACAATCAGCCCCAGCATTTT
TRBV27	few	TRBJ1-2	-	CATRDYSNYGYTF	TGTGCCACCCGGGACTACTCTAACTATGGCTACACCTTC
TRBV20-1	-	TRBJ2-1	TRBD1	CSAANPGQGYNEQFF	TGCAGTGCCGCTAATCCGGGACAGGGCTACAATGAGCAGTTCTTC